This T cell receptor (beta chain) appears in the sequencing data of a study of monozygotic twins with inflammatory bowel disease. Study-wide results and caveats: IBD patients carried less diverse TCRbeta repertoires (inverse Simpson) than healthy co-twins.

The CDR3 covers 13 residues. CDR1 is LNHNV and CDR2 is YYDKDF in the germline V gene (reference sequence). Used for each TCR library was approximately 3,600 ng of total RNA. cDNA was made in eight separate reactions per sample. Molecular identifiers with 6-nucleotide sample barcodes were added during cDNA synthesis via template switching. One entry per CDR3 protein, without DNA, is what TCRdb gives after re-calling the 5' RACE reads. Here the sample table reports a few hundred thousand distinct CDR3 sequences. Remarks on this clonotype: Its antigen is unknown.

The gene calls are TRBV15 and TRBJ2-1; there is no DNA to check the TCRdb D call of TRBD2. Sequencing used blood. This sequence originates from a human donor with ulcerative colitis or Crohn's disease, or a healthy co-twin of an affected twin (not recorded which). CDR3 sequence reads: CATSRNSGGPQFF.